One and the same sample provided the 29 T cell receptor beta chains below, sequenced in a study of blood T cells in healthy people across ages. Combining a sample-barcoded 5' primer with a J-beta primer mix, a second PCR ran for about 6 to 11 cycles. Each CDR3 protein gets one entry after TCRdb re-called the 5' RACE reads with MiXCR. The sample shows under 1,000,000 distinct CDR3 sequences, around 36% of them seen only once. What was sequenced was blood. These receptors were collected from a man aged 18 to 30 in good health.

This clonotype was picked up a small number of times. This chain joins TRBV6-5 and TRBJ1-6, with D unresolved. There are 14 residues in the CDR3. Germline V gene data show CDR1 as MNHEY and CDR2 as SVGAGI. With 5 bases removed from V and 8 bases from J, the gap between germline ends came to 13 bases. This chain's CDR3 is CASSARSLHSPLHF. The DNA for the CDR3 is TGTGCCAGCAGTGCCAGGTCCCTTCATTCACCCCTCCACTTT.

This clonotype was recorded a few times. The chain combines TRBV12-3 or TRBV12-4 with TRBJ2-5, with a weak D call TRBD1 (7 bases). V was clipped by 1 base and J by 2 bases, with 14 bases between them. CDR3 length: 16 amino acids. The CDR3 DNA is TGTGCCAGCAGTTTAGAGGGGGGACAGTATCAAGAGACCCAGTACTTC. Translation: CASSLEGGQYQETQYF.

This clonotype was counted only a few times. The V call is TRBV4-3, the J call TRBJ1-2; no definite D call. Germline V lookup: CDR1 LGHNA, CDR2 YSLEER. The CDR3 consists of 15 residues. Trimming shortened V by 0 bases and J by 8 bases, and 16 bases separated the two germline ends. The chain's CDR3 is CASSQDRSTAGGYTF. The CDR3 DNA reads TGCGCCAGCAGCCAAGATAGGAGCACCGCGGGAGGCTACACCTTC.

Details on this clonotype: A read error may account for a junction end that differs from germline. Here the CDR3 reads CAGSLAGDDNEQYF. In nucleotides, the CDR3 is TGTGCCGGCAGCCTAGCGGGGGATGACAATGAGCAGTACTTC. This sequence joins TRBV12-3 or TRBV12-4 and TRBJ2-1, with 10 bases matching TRBD2. The J call could be wrong; TRBJ2-7 is a better fit for the DNA end. The CDR3 has 14 residues.

The J gene is TRBJ2-3, the V gene TRBV7-2; no clear D gene. Germline V gene sequence: CDR1 SGHTA, CDR2 FQGNSA. Trimming cost V 4 bases and J 3 bases, with 17 bases left between them. The CDR3 spans 16 residues. The CDR3 region has the DNA TGTGCCAGCAGCTCAGAGGAAACCCTACCGACAGATACGCAGTATTTT. Translating it yields CASSSEETLPTDTQYF.

About this clonotype: Being one base from a much bigger clone, this may be a read error. The V and J genes are TRBV20-1 and TRBJ2-7, with 9 bases matching TRBD2. With 5 bases clipped from V and 3 bases from J, the junction kept 8 bases outside the gene matches. The CDR3 contains 14 residues. Germline V gene lookup returns CDR1 DFQATT and CDR2 SNEGSKA (reference sequence). The chain's CDR3 is CSAPRASGVYEQYF. DNA of the CDR3: TGCAGTGCTCCCCGGGCTAGCGGGGTCTACGAGCAGTACTTC.

In its sample, this clonotype was seen many times. The genes are TRBV29-1 and TRBJ1-2, with a possible D match to TRBD1 (6 bases). Trimming removed 6 bases at V and 12 bases at J, with 17 bases between. The CDR3 is 11 residues long. The germline V gene has CDR1 SQVTM and CDR2 ANQGSEA. Here the CDR3 DNA reads TGCAGCGTGGGAGACGACAGGTCAAACACCTTC. Its translation: CSVGDDRSNTF.

The V call is TRBV29-1, the J call TRBJ1-2; the match to TRBD1 covers 9 bases. This CDR3 region has 15 residues. Per germline, CDR1 SQVTM and CDR2 ANQGSEA. V shed 0 bases, J shed 2 bases, and the junction held 4 bases outside the gene matches. The CDR3 nucleotides are TGCAGCGTTGAAGAAGGGACAGGGCTGAACTATGGCTACACCTTC. Its translation: CSVEEGTGLNYGYTF.

Only a few counts were recorded for this clonotype. At one of its ends the junction is not consistent with the germline gene, which may arise from a read error. This chain uses TRBV6-2 or TRBV6-3 with TRBJ1-1; 8 bases line up with TRBD1. There are 15 residues in the CDR3. Germline loops: CDR1 MNHEY, CDR2 SVGEGT. This chain's CDR3 is CASRPRQGAYTEAFF. The CDR3 DNA reads as TGTGCCAGCAGACCCAGGCAGGGGGCTTACACTGAAGCCTTCTTT.

This chain joins TRBV20-1 and TRBJ1-2, with 8 positions matching TRBD1. The germline V gene has CDR1 DFQATT and CDR2 SNEGSKA (reference sequence). The V gene end was trimmed by 6 bases and the J gene end by 6 bases; junction bases not matched to a gene: 9. CDR3 length equals 13 residues. CDR3 loop: CSAESGQGDGYTF. The CDR3, as DNA: TGCAGTGCAGAGAGCGGACAGGGCGATGGCTACACCTTC.

This chain links TRBV21-1 with TRBJ2-7; TRBD1 is the table's D call, not checked against the DNA. TRBV21-1 is designated a pseudogene. There are 15 residues in the CDR3. The CDR3 DNA reads as TGTGCCAGCAGCAAAGTTTCCGGACAGGTCTGTGAGCAGTACTTC. This gives the protein CASSKVSGQVCEQYF.

This clonotype was seen a handful of times. The chain couples TRBV12-3 or TRBV12-4 to TRBJ1-2; 7 nucleotides match TRBD1. V was pared by 3 bases and J by 0 bases, with 10 bases of the junction left unmatched. CDR3 length: 17 residues. The CDR3 spells CASSLVLGTVTNYGYTF. CDR3 in DNA: TGTGCCAGCAGTTTGGTTCTTGGGACAGTGACTAACTATGGCTACACCTTC.

This clonotype appeared a few times. For the CDR3, the DNA is TGTGCCAGCAGCTTAGGCCCGCTAGAAGTCGATACGCAGTATTTT. It yields the protein CASSLGPLEVDTQYF. This rearrangement joins TRBV7-2 to TRBJ2-3; D unclear. Germline-derived CDR1 and CDR2 are SGHTA and FQGNSA. V was trimmed by 1 base and J by 6 bases, leaving 14 bases between them. The CDR3 has 15 amino acids.

This clonotype was seen repeatedly, ten times or more. This chain uses TRBV20-1 with TRBJ1-2, with TRBD1 as a possible D gene (6 bases). The CDR3 runs 14 residues. Trimming pared 6 bases from V and 8 bases from J, leaving 22 bases between. Germline V gene data show CDR1 as DFQATT and CDR2 as SNEGSKA (reference sequence). CDR3 coding DNA: TGCAGTGCCACGGGGGCTTGGGAGGCCCGGGGCTACACCTTC. Translation gives CSATGAWEARGYTF.

In its sample, this clonotype was seen a few times. The chain employs TRBV12-3 or TRBV12-4 and TRBJ1-2; no clear D. V gave up 7 bases and J gave up 0 bases, with 12 bases separating them. The CDR3 consists of 14 residues. CDR3 nucleotides: TGTGCCAGCACCTTGAGCGGGTCTAACTATGGCTACACCTTC. Translated: CASTLSGSNYGYTF.

This chain uses TRBV28 with TRBJ2-3; TRBD1 matches 7 bases. Germline V CDR1 and CDR2: MDHEN, SYDVKM. The CDR3 sequence is 17 residues long. V lost 6 bases, J lost 0 bases, and 12 bases stayed unmatched. The CDR3 sequence is CASSSAGGGSSTDTQYF. For the CDR3, the DNA is TGTGCCAGCAGCTCCGCAGGGGGTGGGTCGAGCACAGATACGCAGTATTTT.

J is TRBJ2-4 and V is TRBV20-1; D may be TRBD2 (6 bases). The DNA end favors TRBJ2-7, so the J call may be wrong. Germline V CDR1 and CDR2: DFQATT, SNEGSKA (reference sequence). The length of the CDR3 is 13 residues. This CDR3 is CSARSGSGDEQYF. The CDR3 DNA follows: TGCAGTGCTCGATCTGGCTCGGGGGACGAGCAGTACTTC.

The chain joins TRBV21-1 to TRBJ2-1; the table's D call, TRBD2, has no DNA check behind it. TRBV21-1 is assigned pseudogene status. This CDR3 is built from 16 residues. DNA of the CDR3: TGTGCCAGCAGCAAAGAACCTCTAGCGGGGGCAAGTGAGCAGTTCTTC. Its translation: CASSKEPLAGASEQFF.

Notes on this clonotype: Germline and junction disagree at one end, which may indicate a read error. This chain joins TRBV7-9 and TRBJ2-3; D gene ambiguous. The CDR3 runs 11 residues. Germline V gene data show CDR1 as SEHNR and CDR2 as FQNEAQ (reference sequence). The CDR3, as DNA: TGTGCCAGCAGCCAGGCAGATACGCTGTATTTT. This gives the protein CASSQADTLYF.

This clonotype occurred many times. The rearrangement links TRBV5-1 to TRBJ2-7; the D gene is possibly TRBD1 (6 bases). Germline CDR1 reads SGHRS; CDR2 reads YFSETQ. The V gene lost 8 bases and the J gene lost 2 bases, with 20 bases spanning the gap. This CDR3 has 15 residues. This CDR3 reads CASTELTGAAYEQYF. The DNA of the CDR3 is TGCGCCAGTACTGAATTGACAGGCGCAGCCTACGAGCAGTACTTC.

With respect to this clonotype: Just one base apart from a much larger clone, this may be a read error. The chain has TRBV5-1 and TRBJ2-5; 8 positions agree with TRBD2. CDR1 is SGHRS and CDR2 is YFSETQ in the germline V gene. The junction had 8 bases not matched to a gene; V was cut back by 4 bases and J by 3 bases. The CDR3 contains 15 residues. DNA for the CDR3: TGCGCCAGCAGCCCCTTGGCAGCGGGGGAAGAGACCCAGTACTTC. This codes for CASSPLAAGEETQYF.

About this clonotype: A read error may be the cause here, since a much bigger clone is one base away. The V gene is TRBV28, the J gene TRBJ2-6, with 8 bases that match TRBD1. CDR1 and CDR2 (germline): MDHEN, SYDVKM. The length of the CDR3 is 18 residues. CDR3: CAGSALTGDHSGANVLTF. Written as DNA, the CDR3 is TGTGCCGGCAGCGCATTGACAGGGGACCACTCTGGGGCCAACGTCCTGACTTTC.

Here the CDR3 reads CASNPPPVGVTDTQYF. CDR3 in DNA: TGTGCCAGCAATCCCCCGCCAGTAGGGGTAACAGATACGCAGTATTTT. This chain connects TRBV12-3 or TRBV12-4 to TRBJ2-3; perhaps TRBD1 as D (5 bases). V shed 7 bases and J shed 3 bases, with 20 bases lying between them. The CDR3 length is 16 residues.

In its sample, this clonotype was seen a few times. The chain couples TRBV11-2 to TRBJ2-4, with a weak D call TRBD1 (6 bases). The germline V gene has CDR1 SGHAT and CDR2 FQNNGV. V lost 5 bases, J lost 6 bases, and 17 bases lay in between. CDR3 length equals 15 residues. CDR3 sequence reads: CASSTRAWTANIQYF. The CDR3 DNA is TGTGCCAGCAGCACGAGGGCCTGGACAGCAAACATTCAGTACTTC.

The J gene is TRBJ2-5, the V gene TRBV7-2; D is ambiguous. The last part of the DNA fits TRBJ2-7 better; the J call may be wrong. There are 12 residues in the CDR3. In germline, CDR1 is SGHTA, CDR2 FQGNSA. The CDR3 region is CASSLSTSEQYF. CDR3 nucleotide sequence: TGTGCCAGCAGCCTATCTACCTCCGAGCAGTACTTC.

V usage is TRBV5-1 and J usage is TRBJ1-2; D not resolved. V was pared by 0 bases and J by 8 bases, with 11 bases between. CDR1 and CDR2 (germline): SGHRS, YFSETQ. CDR3 length equals 13 residues. The DNA of the CDR3 is TGCGCCAGCAGCTTGGCCAGTCTGGGAGGCTACACCTTC. Residues: CASSLASLGGYTF.

This clonotype was detected a few times. This rearrangement joins TRBV20-1 to TRBJ2-7; 9 bases fit TRBD2. Looked up from germline, CDR1 is DFQATT and CDR2 is SNEGSKA (reference sequence). This CDR3 comprises 14 residues. The trim removed 1 base at V and 2 bases at J, leaving 3 bases unmatched. CDR3 amino acids: CSARVRGGAYEQYF. In DNA form, the CDR3 reads TGCAGTGCTAGAGTTCGCGGGGGGGCCTACGAGCAGTACTTC.

The J gene is TRBJ2-1, the V gene TRBV4-3; D may be TRBD1 or TRBD2 (5 bases each). The CDR3 sequence is 15 residues long. Germline CDR1 is LGHNA and CDR2 is YSLEER. V lost 4 bases and J 5 bases, leaving 15 bases between the germline ends. The CDR3 DNA sequence: TGCGCCAGCAGCCCCTATGTGGGGACGAACAATGAGCAGTTCTTC. Encoded protein: CASSPYVGTNNEQFF.

The chain links TRBV29-1 to TRBJ2-7; TRBD1 matches at 7 bases. The CDR3 loop spans 15 amino acids. Germline trimming cut 5 bases from V and 7 bases from J; bases unmatched to any gene: 17. Looked up from germline, CDR1 is SQVTM and CDR2 is ANQGSEA. In DNA, the CDR3 is TGCAGCGTTCGCCCTCCGGGACAGTCCTACAATGAGCAGTACTTC. Its translation: CSVRPPGQSYNEQYF.